This T cell receptor beta chain was sequenced during a study of cytomegalovirus exposure and HLA in healthy donors. Study-wide results and caveats: Researchers had no immune exposure information except CMV serostatus available.

Germline assignment: CDR1 DFQATT and CDR2 SNEGSKA (reference sequence). V lost 6 bases and J lost 12, with 12 bases in between. There are 11 residues in the CDR3. As regards this clone: Its antigen remains unknown.

Primers: 60 Vbeta forward and 13 Jbeta reverse. Under the authors' procedure: Roughly 80 million unique TCR beta chains, 10 million to 13 million of them shared, were counted by a later analysis. Repertoires were generated with immunoSEQ multiplex PCR, while TCRdb's copy carries only in-frame clones and drops some. For V, J and clone size, that table is used; D and trimming come from the DNA. The data contain over 150,000 clones, about four fifths of them singletons. Sequenced input: PBMCs. This clonotype was obtained from a man younger than 35 in good health and CMV-seronegative. The V and J genes are TRBV20-1 and TRBJ1-6, with TRBD1 as a possible D gene (6 bases). The CDR3 coding sequence is TGCAGTGCCAAAGGGACACTACCCCTCCACTTT. Amino acid sequence: CSAKGTLPLHF.